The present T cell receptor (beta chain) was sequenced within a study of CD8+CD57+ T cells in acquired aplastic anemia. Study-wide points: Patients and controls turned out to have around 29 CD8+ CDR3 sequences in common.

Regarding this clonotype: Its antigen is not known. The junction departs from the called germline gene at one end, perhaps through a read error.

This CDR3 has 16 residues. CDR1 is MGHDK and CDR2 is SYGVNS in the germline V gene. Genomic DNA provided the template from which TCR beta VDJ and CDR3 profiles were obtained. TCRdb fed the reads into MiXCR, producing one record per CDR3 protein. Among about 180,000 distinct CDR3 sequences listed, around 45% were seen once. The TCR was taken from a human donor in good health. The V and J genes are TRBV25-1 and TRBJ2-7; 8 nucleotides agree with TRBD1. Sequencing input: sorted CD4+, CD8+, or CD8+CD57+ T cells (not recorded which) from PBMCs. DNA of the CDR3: TGTACCAGCTCACCCTTAGGACAGGGATCCTCCTACGAGCAGTACTTC. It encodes CTSSPLGQGSSYEQYF.